The rows below give T cell receptor beta chains drawn from one sample of a study of cytomegalovirus exposure and HLA in healthy donors. The method was immunoSEQ multiplex PCR; TCRdb's version includes in-frame clones alone and lacks a portion of them. The table records 150,000 to 200,000 clones, about 80% of them present only once. Sequencing was performed on PBMCs. The origin of the receptors is a woman aged 45-60 years in good health and CMV-seronegative. Both conserved end residues are part of each CDR3. A D gene is named only where the DNA matches it firmly. Only part of the rows carry a size: once, few, many, or a class if the clone is expanded.

D gene	J gene	clone size	V gene	CDR3 protein	CDR3 DNA
TRBD2	TRBJ2-1	-	TRBV25-1	CASSIQPGLAGNEQFF	TGTGCCAGCAGTATTCAGCCGGGACTAGCGGGCAATGAGCAGTTCTTC
-	TRBJ1-2	-	TRBV5-8	CASSLVARENYGYTF	TGTGCCAGCAGCTTGGTCGCCCGGGAGAACTATGGCTACACCTTC
-	TRBJ1-6	few	TRBV9	CASSVGTHSPLHF	TGTGCCAGCAGCGTAGGGACACATTCACCCCTCCACTTT
TRBD1	TRBJ2-2	-	TRBV5-1	CASSFTGDTGELFF	TGCGCCAGCAGCTTTACAGGGGACACCGGGGAGCTGTTTTTT
TRBD2	TRBJ2-3	-	TRBV4-1	CASSSGLALTISFADTQYF	TGCGCCAGCAGTTCGGGACTAGCGCTAACCATCAGCTTTGCAGATACGCAGTATTTT
TRBD2	TRBJ2-2	once	TRBV25-1	CASSLAGGNTGELFF	TGTGCCAGCAGTTTAGCGGGGGGTAACACCGGGGAGCTGTTTTTT
TRBD2	TRBJ2-7	-	TRBV14	CASSQLAGGYSEQYF	TGTGCCAGCAGCCAACTAGCGGGAGGGTACAGCGAGCAGTACTTC
-	TRBJ2-1	-	TRBV7-2	CASSPWGGGNEQFF	TGTGCCAGCAGCCCTTGGGGAGGTGGCAATGAGCAGTTCTTC
TRBD1	TRBJ2-3	few	TRBV7-3	CASSLPSLAGGNIDTQYF	TGTGCCAGCAGCTTACCATCCTTGGCAGGGGGTAATATAGATACGCAGTATTTT
TRBD1	TRBJ1-6	-	TRBV9	CASSVGTANSPLHF	TGTGCCAGCAGCGTCGGGACAGCCAATTCACCCCTCCACTTT
-	TRBJ2-1	-	TRBV2	CASVRQGSRGDEQFF	TGTGCCAGCGTCAGACAGGGAAGCCGCGGGGATGAGCAGTTCTTC
TRBD1	TRBJ2-7	-	TRBV5-1	CASSNQGAGEQYF	TGCGCCAGCAGCAATCAGGGGGCAGGGGAGCAGTACTTC
TRBD1	TRBJ2-7	once	TRBV10-1	CASRVDPDRSYEQYF	TGCGCCAGCAGGGTCGATCCGGACAGGTCCTACGAGCAGTACTTC
TRBD1	TRBJ1-2	-	TRBV7-3	CASSLTGGNGYTF	TGTGCCAGCAGCTTAACAGGGGGCAATGGCTACACCTTC
-	TRBJ1-2	-	TRBV4-1	CASSLGGLANYGYTF	TGCGCCAGCAGCCTAGGGGGACTAGCTAACTATGGCTACACCTTC
TRBD1	TRBJ2-7	-	TRBV6-5	CASGQGNEQYF	TGTGCCAGCGGACAGGGGAACGAGCAGTACTTC
-	TRBJ2-3	-	TRBV29-1	CSVIGYSPTDTQYF	TGCAGCGTTATCGGGTACTCTCCCACAGATACGCAGTATTTT
-	TRBJ2-2	-	TRBV29-1	CSVTRGSAGELFF	TGCAGCGTGACTAGAGGCTCGGCCGGGGAGCTGTTTTTT
TRBD1	TRBJ1-2	-	TRBV15	CATSRAYRDRTGANYGYTF	TGTGCCACCAGCAGAGCCTATAGGGACAGGACGGGGGCTAACTATGGCTACACCTTC
-	TRBJ2-3	-	TRBV28	CASSPQWPRDTQYF	TGTGCCAGCAGCCCACAATGGCCTAGGGATACGCAGTATTTT
-	TRBJ1-4	-	TRBV7-2	CASSYPGVLELFF	TGTGCCAGCAGCTATCCCGGGGTCCTGGAACTGTTTTTT
-	TRBJ2-6	-	TRBV27	CASSLLGLPGSGANVLTF	TGTGCCAGCAGTTTATTGGGCCTCCCGGGGTCTGGGGCCAACGTCCTGACTTTC
-	TRBJ2-5	-	TRBV7-7	CASSLGASRAQETQYF	TGTGCCAGCAGCTTAGGGGCAAGTAGAGCCCAAGAGACCCAGTACTTC
TRBD1	TRBJ1-2	-	TRBV7-6	CASSLEEKGALGYTF	TGTGCCAGCAGCTTAGAGGAGAAGGGGGCGCTTGGCTACACCTTC
-	TRBJ2-4	-	TRBV5-4	CASSPDSLAKNIQYF	TGTGCCAGCAGCCCGGACAGTCTAGCCAAAAACATTCAGTACTTC
TRBD1	TRBJ2-3	once	TRBV12-5	CASGKGQPTDTQYF	TGTGCTAGTGGTAAGGGACAGCCCACAGATACGCAGTATTTT
-	TRBJ1-1	-	TRBV6-5	CASSKQGSNTEAFF	TGTGCCAGCAGTAAACAGGGATCTAACACTGAAGCTTTCTTT
-	TRBJ2-1	-	TRBV7-3	CASSLGPRARNEQFF	TGTGCCAGCAGCTTAGGTCCCAGGGCGCGGAATGAGCAGTTCTTC
-	TRBJ1-1	-	TRBV2	CASSAQGEAFF	TGTGCCAGCAGTGCCCAGGGGGAAGCTTTCTTT
-	TRBJ2-7	-	TRBV5-1	CASSLGPAGEQYF	TGCGCCAGCAGCTTGGGCCCAGCAGGCGAGCAGTACTTC
TRBD1	TRBJ2-1	-	TRBV7-3	CASSISPGQGRNEQFF	TGTGCCAGCAGCATAAGTCCGGGACAGGGGAGGAATGAGCAGTTCTTC
TRBD2	TRBJ2-1	-	TRBV2	CASRGLAGGVGEQFF	TGTGCCAGCAGAGGACTAGCGGGAGGGGTGGGTGAGCAGTTCTTC
TRBD2	TRBJ2-7	-	TRBV6-5	CASSYSASGRYEQYF	TGTGCCAGCAGTTACTCGGCTAGCGGAAGATACGAGCAGTACTTC
-	TRBJ2-3	-	TRBV5-1	CASSLGRGSTDTQYF	TGCGCCAGCAGCTTGGGCAGGGGAAGCACAGATACGCAGTATTTT
-	TRBJ2-1	-	TRBV18	CASSPPGGDEQFF	TGTGCCAGCTCACCACCAGGAGGAGATGAGCAGTTCTTC
TRBD1	TRBJ2-3	-	TRBV5-1	CASSPKGTDGRDTQYF	TGCGCCAGCAGCCCCAAAGGGACAGACGGTAGAGATACGCAGTATTTT
TRBD2	TRBJ2-3	-	TRBV9	CASSVVPSGSGTDTQYF	TGTGCCAGCAGCGTAGTTCCCAGCGGGAGTGGCACAGATACGCAGTATTTT
TRBD1	TRBJ1-1	-	TRBV4-1	CASSQEGPETGAGTEAFF	TGCGCCAGCAGCCAAGAGGGCCCTGAGACAGGGGCTGGGACTGAAGCTTTCTTT
TRBD1	TRBJ2-5	-	TRBV7-9	CSSSFRTGGDQETQYF	TGTTCCAGCAGCTTTCGGACAGGGGGAGATCAAGAGACCCAGTACTTC
TRBD2	TRBJ2-3	-	TRBV7-6	CASSYGLARSDTQYF	TGTGCCAGCAGCTATGGACTAGCGAGGTCAGATACGCAGTATTTT
TRBD1	TRBJ2-4	-	TRBV27	CASSETGGAEVKNIQYF	TGTGCCAGCAGTGAGACAGGGGGCGCGGAGGTCAAAAACATTCAGTACTTC
TRBD1	TRBJ1-5	-	TRBV19	CASTSDRPYSNQPQHF	TGTGCCAGTACCTCGGACAGGCCATATAGCAATCAGCCCCAGCATTTT
TRBD2	TRBJ2-1	-	TRBV5-6	CASSIGLAGSYNEQFF	TGTGCCAGCAGCATTGGACTAGCGGGCTCCTACAATGAGCAGTTCTTC
-	TRBJ2-5	-	TRBV28	CASSFGRSETQYF	TGTGCCAGCAGTTTCGGCAGGTCGGAGACCCAGTACTTC
-	TRBJ2-7	-	TRBV27	CASSSLVDYEQYF	TGTGCCAGCAGTTCGCTCGTTGACTACGAGCAGTACTTC
TRBD1	TRBJ2-7	-	TRBV5-4	CASGKTGTSSYEQYF	TGTGCCAGCGGCAAGACAGGGACAAGCTCCTACGAGCAGTACTTC